These 8 T cell receptor beta chains share one sample of origin, sequenced in a study of CD8 T cells in ankylosing spondylitis. From the 5' RACE reads, TCRdb called clonotypes with MiXCR, one entry per CDR3 protein. The table lists 200,000 to 250,000 distinct CDR3 sequences, roughly 10% of them singletons. Sequenced sample: blood, either unsorted or a sorted T cell fraction (not recorded which). Source of these receptors: a male donor with ankylosing spondylitis or in good health (not recorded which).

This clonotype was observed many times. The V and J genes are TRBV6-5 and TRBJ2-5; unclear D gene. The germline CDR1 and CDR2 sequences are MNHEY and SVGAGI. V dropped 4 bases and J dropped 5 bases, with 11 bases sitting between them. The CDR3 runs to 13 residues. The CDR3 region has the DNA TGTGCCAGCAGTTCAGTGGCTGTGGAGACCCAGTACTTC. It is translated as CASSSVAVETQYF.

The rearrangement joins TRBV7-8 to TRBJ2-7; D is perhaps TRBD2 (5 bases). This CDR3 is built from 13 residues. The V end was cut by 4 bases, the J end by 3 bases, with 10 bases between. Germline-derived CDR1 and CDR2 are SGHVS and FQNEAQ. Here the CDR3 DNA reads TGTGCCAGCAGCTACGGACTGGGCTACGAGCAGTACTTC. It yields the protein CASSYGLGYEQYF.

This clonotype was seen repeatedly, ten times or more. V usage is TRBV5-4 and J usage is TRBJ2-5; D is unclear. CDR3 length equals 13 residues. The germline CDR1 and CDR2 sequences are SGHNT and YYREEE (reference sequence). Trimming took off 1 base at V and 1 base at J, with 5 bases between the two ends. CDR3 nucleotide sequence: TGTGCCAGCAGCTTGTATCCCCAAGAGACCCAGTACTTC. As protein: CASSLYPQETQYF.

This clonotype was detected ten times or more. CDR3 nucleotides: TGTGCCAGCAGCCCCGCTGAGACTAGCGGGGGGGCCCTCCACGAGCAGTACTTC. Encoded protein: CASSPAETSGGALHEQYF. The J gene is TRBJ2-7, the V gene TRBV12-3 or TRBV12-4; 14 bases line up with TRBD2. This CDR3 comprises 18 residues. Trimming at V came to 6 bases and at J to 5 bases, leaving 15 bases not matched to a gene.

This clonotype ranks as medium-sized. The rearrangement uses TRBV20-1 and TRBJ2-3; D is ambiguous. Germline values: CDR1 DFQATT, CDR2 SNEGSKA (reference sequence). Trimming left V 4 bases short and J 6 bases short, with 20 bases between. The CDR3 length is 15 residues. This CDR3 is CSAKPSSVARDTQYF. CDR3 coding DNA: TGCAGTGCTAAGCCCTCTAGTGTTGCTCGCGATACGCAGTATTTT.

In its sample, this clonotype was seen a few times. CDR3 nucleotide sequence: TGTGCCAGCCCACCCGGGACTACCAGAGGCTACGAGCAGTACTTC. This sequence encodes CASPPGTTRGYEQYF. The chain combines TRBV9 with TRBJ2-7, with 7 bases aligning to TRBD2. Trimming at V came to 7 bases and at J to 3 bases, leaving 13 bases not matched to a gene. Germline lookup yields CDR1 SGDLS and CDR2 YYNGEE. This CDR3 has 15 residues.

The table lists this clonotype with many counts. This rearrangement joins TRBV5-1 to TRBJ2-1; 12 bases fit TRBD2. Trimming cost V 4 bases and J 4 bases; bases outside gene matches: 3. The CDR3 extends over 15 amino acids. Germline CDR1 is SGHRS and CDR2 is YFSETQ. CDR3 sequence reads: CASSTLAGGYNEQFF. CDR3 sequence (DNA): TGCGCCAGCAGCACACTAGCGGGGGGTTACAATGAGCAGTTCTTC.

This clonotype was found many times. The chain has TRBV7-9 and TRBJ2-4; 8 bases line up with TRBD1. The CDR3 runs 16 residues. Germline trimming cut 5 bases from V and 3 bases from J; bases unmatched to any gene: 9. CDR1 is SEHNR, CDR2 FQNEAQ, per germline (reference sequence). This CDR3 reads CASSLEGQADKNIQYF. The DNA for the CDR3 is TGTGCCAGCAGCCTTGAGGGACAGGCGGACAAAAACATTCAGTACTTC.